The 25 T cell receptor beta chains reported below all come from one sample, sequenced in a study of blood T cell repertoires in COVID-19. The repertoire was sequenced with immunoSEQ multiplex PCR; TCRdb's copy has only in-frame clones and lacks some. The sample records under 250,000 clones, around 88% being singletons. The sample taken for sequencing was peripheral blood. The receptors here all came from a man aged 80 or over with acute or convalescent COVID-19.

The chain employs TRBV19 and TRBJ1-5; 9 bases agree with TRBD1. The CDR3 extends over 14 amino acids. The germline V gene has CDR1 LNHDA and CDR2 SQIVND (reference sequence). The V segment lost 7 bases and the J segment 4 bases; nucleotides outside the gene matches: 5. The CDR3 protein is CASTGQGKNQPQHF. The CDR3 DNA reads as TGTGCCAGTACGGGACAGGGAAAGAATCAGCCCCAGCATTTT.

The rearrangement joins TRBV5-4 to TRBJ2-1; TRBD2 aligns across 10 bases. This CDR3 contains 17 residues. V was pared by 4 bases and J by 0 bases, with 7 bases of the junction left unmatched. From germline, CDR1 is SGHNT and CDR2 YYREEE (reference sequence). DNA of the CDR3: TGTGCCAGCAGCCCGGGACTAGCGATCAGCTCCTACAATGAGCAGTTCTTC. This encodes CASSPGLAISSYNEQFF.

This clone was found a few times. The V call is TRBV2, the J call TRBJ1-5, with D possibly being TRBD1 (6 bases). CDR1 is SNHLY, CDR2 FYNNEI, per germline. V lost 0 bases and J lost 5, with 23 bases in between. CDR3 length: 19 residues. The CDR3 sequence: CASSEALQTRTDSYQPQHF. The CDR3 DNA reads TGTGCCAGCAGTGAAGCGCTTCAGACACGGACAGATTCCTATCAGCCCCAGCATTTT.

This clone is a singleton in its sample. The chain combines TRBV27 with TRBJ2-2; tentative D call: TRBD2 (6 bases). The CDR3 is 16 amino acids. The V and J ends lost 6 bases and 8 bases respectively, with 22 bases between them. Germline CDR1 and CDR2: MNHEY and SMNVEV (reference sequence). CDR3 in DNA: TGTGCCAGCAGCTTGCTAGCCGGGACTCCTCGGGGGGAGCTGTTTTTT. The encoded protein is CASSLLAGTPRGELFF.

Only a few counts were recorded for this clone. This sequence joins TRBV6-5 and TRBJ1-3; 8 positions match TRBD1. Germline V gene sequence: CDR1 MNHEY, CDR2 SVGAGI. V lost 5 bases, J lost 2 bases, and 5 bases stayed unmatched. This CDR3 spans 15 amino acids. The CDR3 DNA follows: TGTGCCAGCAGTACAACACAGGGGGCTGGAAACACCATATATTTT. This codes for CASSTTQGAGNTIYF.

For this clone: This specimen includes other DNA sequences encoding the same CDR3. The chain recombines TRBV12-3 or TRBV12-4 with TRBJ1-2; the D gene is possibly TRBD1 (5 bases). The CDR3 spans 13 residues. The germline V and J ends were trimmed by 2 bases and 1 base, with 5 bases remaining between them. CDR3 in amino acids: CASSLQGNYGYTF. In DNA form, the CDR3 reads TGTGCCAGCAGTTTACAGGGTAACTATGGCTACACCTTC.

The chain joins TRBV2 to TRBJ1-6; D may be TRBD1 (6 bases). V lost 7 bases, J lost 6 bases, and 16 bases lay in between. Germline V CDR1 and CDR2: SNHLY, FYNNEI. The length of the CDR3 is 15 residues. CDR3 protein: CASNLKAGANSPLHF. DNA for the CDR3: TGTGCCAGCAACCTTAAGGCAGGGGCTAATTCACCCCTCCACTTT.

The V and J genes are TRBV4-1 and TRBJ2-7; D gene ambiguous. Looked up from germline, CDR1 is MGHRA and CDR2 is YSYEKL. The V end lost 0 bases, the J end lost 2 bases, and 5 bases lay between the germline ends. This CDR3 has 13 residues. The CDR3 loop is CASSQEPAYEQYF. Written as DNA, the CDR3 is TGCGCCAGCAGCCAAGAGCCAGCCTACGAGCAGTACTTC.

Written as DNA, the CDR3 is TGTGCCAGCAGTTTAAGGGGGGGCTGGACTGAAGCTTTCTTT. Amino acid sequence: CASSLRGGWTEAFF. The chain uses TRBV27 and TRBJ1-1, with a tentative D call TRBD1 (6 bases). Trimming removed 2 bases from V and 5 bases from J, with 12 bases in between. The CDR3 extends over 14 amino acids. The germline CDR1 and CDR2 sequences are MNHEY and SMNVEV (reference sequence).

The CDR3 nucleotides are TGTGCCAGCAGCTCAAACACCGGGGAGCTGTTTTTT. As protein: CASSSNTGELFF. The chain employs TRBV7-3 and TRBJ2-2; D not resolved. This CDR3 is 12 amino acids long. CDR1 and CDR2 from the germline V gene are SGHTA and FQGTGA. Trimming took 4 bases from V and 2 from J, leaving 2 bases between them.

A word on this clone: Other DNA sequences within the sample encode an identical CDR3. The rearrangement uses TRBV19 and TRBJ1-5; 7 bases are a match to TRBD1. The CDR3 is 13 amino acids. J lost 6 bases, V lost 3 bases, and 2 bases had no gene match. Germline V gene sequence: CDR1 LNHDA, CDR2 SQIVND (reference sequence). DNA for the CDR3: TGTGCCAGTAGTATCCAGGGGGGTCAGCCCCAGCATTTT. Protein sequence: CASSIQGGQPQHF.

V and J are TRBV27 and TRBJ2-1; TRBD2 aligns across 12 bases. The CDR3 is made up of 15 amino acids. V was pared by 5 bases and J by 5 bases, with 4 bases of the junction left unmatched. From germline, CDR1 is MNHEY and CDR2 SMNVEV (reference sequence). The chain's CDR3 is CASSLTSGRHNEQFF. CDR3 sequence (DNA): TGTGCCAGCAGTCTTACTAGCGGGAGGCACAATGAGCAGTTCTTC.

This sequence joins TRBV10-3 and TRBJ2-3; 7 bases agree with TRBD1. The CDR3 length is 16 residues. Germline V lookup: CDR1 ENHRY, CDR2 SYGVKD. The V gene end was trimmed by 3 bases and the J gene end by 4 bases; junction bases not matched to a gene: 10. The CDR3 DNA reads TGTGCCATCAGTGACCTACTTAGGGGGCGGCCAGATACGCAGTATTTT. Protein: CAISDLLRGRPDTQYF.

This sequence joins TRBV15 and TRBJ1-2; 11 nucleotides align to TRBD1. Germline assignment: CDR1 LNHNV and CDR2 YYDKDF (reference sequence). The junction had 12 bases not matched to a gene; V was cut back by 1 base and J by 8 bases. The CDR3 sequence is 17 residues long. This chain's CDR3 is CATSRGTGGASGEGYTF. CDR3 in DNA: TGTGCCACCAGCAGAGGGACAGGGGGCGCAAGTGGAGAAGGCTACACCTTC.

The chain combines TRBV27 with TRBJ1-6, with TRBD1 identical over 9 bases. The CDR3 spans 14 residues. The germline V gene has CDR1 MNHEY and CDR2 SMNVEV (reference sequence). Losses at the gene ends were 7 bases for V and 9 bases for J; bases not matched to a gene: 7. CDR3 nucleotide sequence: TGTGCCAGCACCATAGACAGGGGGAGTTCACCCCTCCACTTT. Translated, it gives CASTIDRGSSPLHF.

The V gene is TRBV6-6, the J gene TRBJ1-5, with 8 bases that match TRBD1. Trimming at V came to 8 bases and at J to 3 bases, leaving 3 bases not matched to a gene. Looked up from germline, CDR1 is MNHNY and CDR2 is SVGAGI (reference sequence). The CDR3 loop spans 13 amino acids. DNA of the CDR3: TGTGCCAGCGACAGGGGATTCAATCAGCCCCAGCATTTT. It translates to CASDRGFNQPQHF.

V usage is TRBV28 and J usage is TRBJ1-1; weak D call: TRBD1 (5 bases). V was clipped by 5 bases and J by 6 bases, with 13 bases between them. This CDR3 comprises 13 residues. Germline V lookup: CDR1 MDHEN, CDR2 SYDVKM. The CDR3 region is CASSRSGGAEAFF. CDR3 DNA sequence: TGTGCCAGCAGTCGATCGGGGGGGGCTGAAGCTTTCTTT.

The V call is TRBV15, the J call TRBJ2-7; TRBD1 is a possible D gene (5 bases). The CDR3 extends over 16 amino acids. The V end was cut by 3 bases, the J end by 1 base, with 16 bases between. Germline lookup yields CDR1 LNHNV and CDR2 YYDKDF (reference sequence). The DNA of the CDR3 is TGTGCCACCAGCAGGCCTGGGGCGCCCGGATCCTACGAGCAGTACTTC. Encoded protein: CATSRPGAPGSYEQYF. Together with reference TRBV15 and TRBJ2-7, the CDR3 gives the full variable domain: DAMVIQNPRYQVTQFGKPVTLSCSQTLNHNVMYWYQQKSSQAPKLLFHYYDKDFNNEADTPDNFQSRRPNTSFCFLDIRSPGLGDTAMYLCATSRPGAPGSYEQYFGPGTRLTVT.

The V and J genes are TRBV15 and TRBJ2-5; maybe TRBD2 (6 bases). The V and J ends lost 0 bases and 4 bases respectively, with 9 bases between them. The CDR3 spans 14 residues. The germline V gene encodes CDR1 LNHNV and CDR2 YYDKDF (reference sequence). The CDR3 loop reads CATSRDNGGETQYF. DNA for the CDR3: TGTGCCACCAGCAGAGACAACGGGGGAGAGACCCAGTACTTC.

The V gene is TRBV9, the J gene TRBJ2-1; unclear D gene. The CDR3 sequence is 13 residues long. V lost 0 bases and J lost 3, with 4 bases in between. The germline V gene encodes CDR1 SGDLS and CDR2 YYNGEE. The CDR3 spells CASSVGSYNEQFF. DNA for the CDR3: TGTGCCAGCAGCGTAGGGAGCTACAATGAGCAGTTCTTC.

The rearrangement joins TRBV7-9 to TRBJ2-5; TRBD2 aligns across 9 bases. CDR1 and CDR2 from the germline V gene are SEHNR and FQNEAQ (reference sequence). V gave up 2 bases and J gave up 2 bases; unmatched junction bases: 3. The CDR3 extends over 15 amino acids. For the CDR3, the DNA is TGTGCCAGCAGCTTAAGCGGGGGGTCACAAGAGACCCAGTACTTC. Translated: CASSLSGGSQETQYF. The entire variable domain, with the rest obtained from reference TRBV7-9 and TRBJ2-5, is as follows: DTGVSQNPRHKITKRGQNVTFRCDPISEHNRLYWYRQTLGQGPEFLTYFQNEAQLEKSRLLSDRFSAERPKGSFSTLEIQRTEQGDSAMYLCASSLSGGSQETQYFGPGTRLLVL.

The chain employs TRBV10-3 and TRBJ1-4; D is perhaps TRBD1 (5 bases). CDR3 size: 16 residues. CDR1 is ENHRY and CDR2 is SYGVKD in the germline V gene. The ends were cut back, 0 bases at V and 0 bases at J, with 8 bases in the middle. DNA of the CDR3: TGTGCCATCAGTGAGTCCCCGACAGCAACTAATGAAAAACTGTTTTTT. This gives the protein CAISESPTATNEKLFF.

The chain combines TRBV19 with TRBJ2-5; a possible D gene is TRBD1 (5 bases). This CDR3 has 15 amino acids. Germline loops: CDR1 LNHDA, CDR2 SQIVND (reference sequence). The V gene lost 4 bases and the J gene lost 5 bases, with 17 bases spanning the gap. The CDR3 region has the DNA TGTGCCAGTAGTAAAGGGGTGGGGTTCGGCGAGACCCAGTACTTC. It is translated as CASSKGVGFGETQYF.

The chain carries TRBV19 and TRBJ1-3, with 10 positions matching TRBD1. The CDR3 totals 14 residues. Germline loops: CDR1 LNHDA, CDR2 SQIVND (reference sequence). V gave up 9 bases and J gave up 3 bases; unmatched junction bases: 5. The CDR3 nucleotides are TGTGCCAGCCACGACAGGGGGCATGGAAACACCATATATTTT. It is translated as CASHDRGHGNTIYF.

The chain has TRBV12-3 or TRBV12-4 and TRBJ1-1, with TRBD1 identical over 8 bases. The ends lost 5 bases at V and 5 bases at J; junction bases unmatched: 4. CDR3 length: 13 amino acids. The CDR3 DNA reads TGTGCCAGCAGTCTCCAGGGGGCGACTGAAGCTTTCTTT. It yields the protein CASSLQGATEAFF.